This T cell receptor (beta chain) comes out of a study of blood T cells in healthy people across ages. Overall study results and limits: More naive CD4+ cells and higher diversity were found in long-lived than in aged donors.

CDR1 is MDHEN, CDR2 SYDVKM, per germline. Trimming took 4 bases from V and 3 from J, leaving 10 bases between them. The CDR3 length is 13 residues. Regarding this clonotype: What it binds is unknown.

Healthy individuals of Caucasian origin from Russia, aged roughly 6 to 90, served as donors. Primers used in a second PCR of about 6 to 11 cycles were a sample-barcoded 5' primer and a J-beta primer mix. With 12 random nucleotides, a template-switch adaptor tagged each individual cDNA molecule. Each single sample gave us at least 2.5 million CDR3-containing paired-end reads. TCRdb reprocessed the 5' RACE reads via MiXCR and lists one record per CDR3 protein. The profile covers over 1.5 million distinct CDR3 sequences, with just under 50% appearing a single time and roughly 2.1% taken by the ten largest.

Sequencing used blood. This TCR derives from a woman in her thirties or forties in good health. The genes are TRBV28 and TRBJ2-7; weak D call: TRBD1 (5 bases). The CDR3 sequence: CASSWMTVYEQYF. CDR3 DNA: TGTGCCAGCAGTTGGATGACAGTCTACGAGCAGTACTTC.